The rows below give T cell receptor beta chains drawn from one sample of a study of vaccination and CD4 T cells after COVID-19. The antigens these receptors bind are not known. In TCRdb, the PCR reads were re-called with MiXCR into one record per CDR3 protein. The data show 15,000 to 20,000 distinct CDR3 sequences, with roughly 56% seen just once and 4% to 6.5% held by the top ten. The sequences come from CD4+ T cells from blood, cultured in vitro, collected after SARS-CoV-2 vaccination. The source is a human donor who had recovered from COVID-19. Each CDR3 is given with its conserved first and last residue.

J gene | V gene | CDR3 protein
TRBJ2-6 | TRBV2 | CASSPGANVLTF
TRBJ1-5 | TRBV20-1 | CSATSVRSPGQPQHF
TRBJ1-5 | TRBV10-2 | CASSRQGVSQPQHF
TRBJ1-1 | TRBV20-1 | CSARTRRNTEAFF
TRBJ1-5 | TRBV5-1 | CASSLGGGSQPQHF
TRBJ1-1 | TRBV6-2/TRBV6-3 | CASSREGAEAFF
TRBJ2-1 | TRBV6-1 | CASTRGPSLLF
TRBJ1-1 | TRBV6-2/TRBV6-3 | CASSYSRQGNTEAFF
TRBJ1-1 | TRBV28 | CASSVAGNTEAFF
TRBJ2-3 | TRBV27 | CASSRRAGGDTQYF
TRBJ1-1 | TRBV6-5 | CASSYRPYLNTEAFF
TRBJ1-1 | TRBV7-3 | CASSLIVGGDSGKNTEAFF
TRBJ1-1 | TRBV27 | CASSLLYSSTEAFF
TRBJ2-2 | TRBV28 | CASSTQGGLHTGELFF
TRBJ2-3 | TRBV24-1 | CATSDWGTDTQYF
TRBJ1-1 | TRBV7-3 | CASSLGGANTEAFF
TRBJ1-6 | TRBV10-3 | CASEGETNSPLHF
TRBJ2-5 | TRBV7-2 | CASSLEGTRVTQYF
TRBJ2-1 | TRBV19 | CASSIRREIGEQFF
TRBJ1-5 | TRBV19 | CASSVGTVPNQPQHF
TRBJ1-2 | TRBV7-9 | CASSLEDRGRGYTF
TRBJ1-2 | TRBV7-2 | CASSLGAGSNYGYTF
TRBJ2-3 | TRBV30 | CAWRLADTQYF
TRBJ2-3 | TRBV27 | CASSWRVAGGPTDTQYF
TRBJ2-7 | TRBV7-2 | CASSAQGLAGGRPDEQYF
TRBJ1-3 | TRBV20-1 | CSVQTGTAGNTIYF
TRBJ1-6 | TRBV7-9 | CASSLGGVDSPLHF
TRBJ1-2 | TRBV28 | CASSSPGEAVGGYTF